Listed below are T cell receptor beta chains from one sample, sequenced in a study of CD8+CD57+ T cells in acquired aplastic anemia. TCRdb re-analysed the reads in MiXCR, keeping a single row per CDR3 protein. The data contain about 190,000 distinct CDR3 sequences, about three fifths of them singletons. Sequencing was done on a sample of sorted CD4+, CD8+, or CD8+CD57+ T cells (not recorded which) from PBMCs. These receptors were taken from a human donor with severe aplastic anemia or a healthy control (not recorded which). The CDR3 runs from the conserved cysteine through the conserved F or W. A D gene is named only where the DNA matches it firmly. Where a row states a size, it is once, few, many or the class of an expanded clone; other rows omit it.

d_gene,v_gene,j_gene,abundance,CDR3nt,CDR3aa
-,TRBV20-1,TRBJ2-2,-,TGCAGTGCCATCCGACAGCCGAACACCGGGGAGCTGTTTTTT,CSAIRQPNTGELFF
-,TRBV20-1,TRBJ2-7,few,TGCAGTGCTAGAACCGGGGGTGGGTACGAGCAGTACTTC,CSARTGGGYEQYF
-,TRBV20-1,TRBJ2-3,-,TGCAGTGCTAGAGCTCCGGCAGGAGGAGATACGCAGTATTTT,CSARAPAGGDTQYF
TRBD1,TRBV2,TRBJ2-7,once,TGTGCCAGCAGGCGGACAGGGGTGAGGGAGCAGTACTTC,CASRRTGVREQYF
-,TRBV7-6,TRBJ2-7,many,TGTGCCAGCAGCTTGGGGGGAAGTACCTACGAGCAGTACTTC,CASSLGGSTYEQYF
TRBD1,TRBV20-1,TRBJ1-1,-,TGCAGTGTGGACAGGGAGACTGAAGCTTTCTTT,CSVDRETEAFF
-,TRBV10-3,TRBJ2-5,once,TGTGCCATCAGTGATACCGGGAGCCGACAAGAGACCCAGTACTTC,CAISDTGSRQETQYF
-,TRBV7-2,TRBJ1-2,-,TGTGCCAGCAGCTTAGTTGCTGGGGAGAATGGCTACACCTTC,CASSLVAGENGYTF
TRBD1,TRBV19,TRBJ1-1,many,TGTGCCAGTAGTTATAACAGGGGACAGAACACTGAAGCTTTCTTT,CASSYNRGQNTEAFF
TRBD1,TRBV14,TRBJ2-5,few,TGTGCCAGCAGCTCCCAGGGGGTGACCCAGTACTTC,CASSSQGVTQYF
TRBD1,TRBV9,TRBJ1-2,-,TGTGCCAGCAGCGCGGACAGGGTGGATGGCTACACCTTC,CASSADRVDGYTF
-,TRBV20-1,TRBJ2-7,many,TGCAGTGCTAGAGATCGCTCCGACTACGAGCAGTACTTC,CSARDRSDYEQYF
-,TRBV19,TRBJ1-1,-,TGTGCCAGTAGGACCGGGAACACTGAAGCTTCCTTT,CASRTGNTEASF
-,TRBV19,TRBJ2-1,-,TGTGCCAGTACTCCTGACTTTTGGGCGGGACTTCACAATGAGCAGTTCTTC,CASTPDFWAGLHNEQFF
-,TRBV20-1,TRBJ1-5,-,TGCAGTGCTTATCGGATTAGGGGTCAGCCCCAGCATTTT,CSAYRIRGQPQHF
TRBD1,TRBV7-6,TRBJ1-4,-,TGTGCCAGCAGCCTAGGTCGACAGGGGACTAATGAAAAACTGTTTTTT,CASSLGRQGTNEKLFF
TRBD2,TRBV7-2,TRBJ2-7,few,TGTGCCAGCAGCTACCCTAGCGGGGGGGGATCCTACGAGCAGTACTTC,CASSYPSGGGSYEQYF
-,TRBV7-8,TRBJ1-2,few,TGTGCCAGCAGCACCTGGACAGTCCCTAACTATGGCTACACCTTC,CASSTWTVPNYGYTF
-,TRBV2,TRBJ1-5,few,TGTGCCAGCAGTGAACAGGGAGGCAATCAGCCCCAGCATTTT,CASSEQGGNQPQHF
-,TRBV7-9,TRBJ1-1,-,TGTGCCAGCAGCCCAACCTCGTCGACAGCCAACACTGAAGCTTTCTTT,CASSPTSSTANTEAFF
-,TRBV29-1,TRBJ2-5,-,TGCAGCGTTGAAGTCCAGGGTGGCCAAGAGACCCAGTACTTC,CSVEVQGGQETQYF
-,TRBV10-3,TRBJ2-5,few,TGTGCCATCAAGGGGGTGGAGCGAGAGACCCAGTACTTC,CAIKGVERETQYF
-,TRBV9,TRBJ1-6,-,TGTGCCAGCAGTTTAACAAGCTCCTATAATTCACCCCTCCACTTT,CASSLTSSYNSPLHF
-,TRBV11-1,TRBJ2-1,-,TGTGCCAGCAGTATCAACGGTCGATCCCAGTTCTTC,CASSINGRSQFF
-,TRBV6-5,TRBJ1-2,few,TGTGCCAGCATGTCGGCAGATTATGGCTACACCTTC,CASMSADYGYTF
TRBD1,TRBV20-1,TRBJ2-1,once,TGCAGTGCGACCGACAGGGAGCATGAGCAGTTCTTC,CSATDREHEQFF
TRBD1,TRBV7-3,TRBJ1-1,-,TGTGCCAGCAGCATTCCGGGACAGGAGGTAGCTTTCTTT,CASSIPGQEVAFF
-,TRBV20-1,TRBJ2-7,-,TGCAGTGCCGGGACACCCGCCTCCTACGAGCAGTACTTC,CSAGTPASYEQYF
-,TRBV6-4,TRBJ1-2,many,TGTGCCAGCAGTGACGGGGATATGGAGAGTAATGGCTACACCTTC,CASSDGDMESNGYTF
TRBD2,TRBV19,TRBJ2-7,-,TGTGCCAGTAGCCGCCAACCGACTAGCGGGAGTGGGGAGCAGTACTTC,CASSRQPTSGSGEQYF
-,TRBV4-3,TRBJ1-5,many,TGCGCCAGCAGCCCCAATAGGGACGGCTCCGATAGCAATCAGCCCCAGCATTTT,CASSPNRDGSDSNQPQHF